Shown below are 3 T cell receptor beta chains from a single sample sequenced in a study of cytomegalovirus exposure and HLA in healthy donors (TCRdb year 2017). Libraries were built with the immunoSEQ multiplex PCR assay. For the multiplex PCR, a mixture combining 60 forward primers for TCR Vbeta segments and 13 reverse primers for TCR Jbeta segments was used. TCRdb obtained this table from immuneACCESS and retained in-frame rearrangements with V and J assigned. These tables miss some clones; where compared with another copy, unresolved V genes account for less than half of the shortfall, and the remainder is unexplained. This sample comprises about 140,000 clones, around 90% of them detected only once. Of the sample, roughly 0.5% falls within the top ten clones. The specimen sequenced was PBMCs. The receptor set was obtained from a woman aged 40 to 55 in good health and CMV-seronegative.

This clone was found once. The chain combines TRBV27 with TRBJ1-2; D call uncertain. Germline CDR1 MNHEY, CDR2 SMNVEV (reference sequence). The CDR3 has 13 amino acids. V was pared by 5 bases and J by 6 bases, with 13 bases between. The CDR3 DNA follows: TGTGCCAGCAGTCAGTTCGGCGGTAATGGCTACACCTTC. Translating gives CASSQFGGNGYTF.

The V call is TRBV7-9, the J call TRBJ2-2, with TRBD2 identical over 7 bases. The CDR3 has 17 residues. The V gene end was trimmed by 5 bases and the J gene end by 0 bases; junction bases not matched to a gene: 9. CDR1 SEHNR and CDR2 FQNEAQ come from the germline V gene (reference sequence). CDR3 protein: CASSQPGLSPNTGELFF. The CDR3 nucleotides read TGTGCCAGCAGCCAACCGGGACTAAGCCCGAACACCGGGGAGCTGTTTTTT.

CDR3 sequence reads: CASSYTSGSSNEQFF. The CDR3 DNA is TGTGCCAGCAGCTATACTAGCGGGAGCAGCAATGAGCAGTTCTTC. The chain employs TRBV7-9 and TRBJ2-1; the match to TRBD2 covers 11 bases. Germline V gene sequence: CDR1 SEHNR, CDR2 FQNEAQ (reference sequence). V was pared by 4 bases and J by 6 bases, with 5 bases of the junction left unmatched. The CDR3 contains 15 residues.